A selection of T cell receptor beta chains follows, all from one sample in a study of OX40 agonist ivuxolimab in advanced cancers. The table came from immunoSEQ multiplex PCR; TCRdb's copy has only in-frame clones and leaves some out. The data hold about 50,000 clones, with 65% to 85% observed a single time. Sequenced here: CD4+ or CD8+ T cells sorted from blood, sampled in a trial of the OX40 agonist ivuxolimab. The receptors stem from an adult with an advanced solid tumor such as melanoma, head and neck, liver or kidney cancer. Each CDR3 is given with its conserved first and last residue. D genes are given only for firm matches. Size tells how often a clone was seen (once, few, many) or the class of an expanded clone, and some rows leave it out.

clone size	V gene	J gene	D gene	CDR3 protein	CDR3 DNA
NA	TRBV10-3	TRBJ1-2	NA	CAISGGEGRTF	TGTGCCATCAGTGGAGGCGAGGGCCGGACCTTC
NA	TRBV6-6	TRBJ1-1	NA	CASSDGGQSAFF	TGTGCCAGCAGCGACGGGGGGCAGTCGGCTTTCTTT
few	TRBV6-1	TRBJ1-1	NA	CASSEALGDTEAFF	TGTGCCAGCAGTGAAGCGCTGGGGGACACTGAAGCTTTCTTT
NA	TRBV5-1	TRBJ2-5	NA	CASSPLPGARGTQYF	TGCGCCAGCAGCCCCCTTCCAGGGGCTAGAGGGACCCAGTACTTC
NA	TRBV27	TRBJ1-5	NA	CASRRDGTNQPQHF	TGTGCCAGCAGACGGGACGGAACTAATCAGCCCCAGCATTTT
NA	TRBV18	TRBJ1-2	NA	CASSQEQGMGYGYTF	TGTGCCAGCTCCCAAGAGCAGGGTATGGGTTATGGCTACACCTTC
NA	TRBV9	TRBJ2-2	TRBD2	CASSTWTSGRNTGELFF	TGTGCCAGCAGCACGTGGACTAGCGGGAGGAACACCGGGGAGCTGTTTTTT
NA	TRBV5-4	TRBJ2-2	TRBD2	CASSRTGTRSTGELFF	TGTGCCAGCAGCCGAACCGGGACTAGGTCGACCGGGGAGCTGTTTTTT
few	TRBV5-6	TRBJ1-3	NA	CASSRQLSGNTIYF	TGTGCCAGCAGCCGACAGCTCTCTGGAAACACCATATATTTT
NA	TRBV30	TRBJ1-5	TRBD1	CAWSGGTGGQPQHF	TGTGCCTGGAGTGGGGGGACAGGAGGTCAGCCCCAGCATTTT
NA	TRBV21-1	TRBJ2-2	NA	CASFPQRGGDILSTGELFF	TGTGCCAGCTTCCCACAAAGAGGGGGTGATATTTTAAGCACCGGGGAGCTGTTTTTT
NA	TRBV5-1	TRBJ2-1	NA	CASSTPLDREVNEQFF	TGCGCCAGCAGCACACCACTCGACAGGGAGGTCAATGAGCAGTTCTTC
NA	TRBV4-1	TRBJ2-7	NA	CASSQDLKAREQYF	TGCGCCAGCAGCCAAGATCTAAAGGCGAGGGAGCAGTACTTC
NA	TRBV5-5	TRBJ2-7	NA	CASSETGYRASYEQYF	TGTGCCAGCAGCGAGACTGGGTACAGGGCGTCCTACGAGCAGTACTTC
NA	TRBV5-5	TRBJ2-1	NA	CASSGAYNEQFF	TGTGCCAGCAGCGGGGCCTACAATGAGCAGTTCTTC
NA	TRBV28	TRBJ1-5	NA	CASSLRGRWEPQHF	TGTGCCAGCAGTTTGCGAGGGCGGTGGGAGCCCCAGCATTTT
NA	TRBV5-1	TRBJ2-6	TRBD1	CASSLGTGAGNVLTF	TGCGCCAGCAGCTTGGGGACAGGGGCAGGCAACGTCCTGACTTTC
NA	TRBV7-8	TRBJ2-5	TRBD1	CASSLRDRQETQYF	TGTGCCAGCAGCCTAAGGGACAGGCAAGAGACCCAGTACTTC
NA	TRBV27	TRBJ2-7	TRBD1	CASKRQGTYEQYF	TGTGCCAGCAAGCGACAGGGGACTTACGAGCAGTACTTC
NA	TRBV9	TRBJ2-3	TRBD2	CASSVTSGRADTQYF	TGTGCCAGCAGCGTTACTAGCGGGAGGGCAGATACGCAGTATTTT
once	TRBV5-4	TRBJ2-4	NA	CASSGRGGKNIQYF	TGTGCCAGCAGCGGACGAGGCGGCAAAAACATTCAGTACTTC
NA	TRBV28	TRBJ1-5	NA	CASFGRAAIQPQHF	TGTGCCAGCTTCGGCAGGGCAGCGATCCAGCCCCAGCATTTT
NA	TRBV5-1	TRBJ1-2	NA	CASSQTPTTRTVFGGYTF	TGCGCCAGCAGCCAGACACCTACGACCAGAACGGTCTTTGGTGGCTACACCTTC
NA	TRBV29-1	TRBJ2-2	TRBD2	CSVADSGRAGTGELFF	TGCAGCGTTGCTGATAGCGGGAGGGCGGGCACCGGGGAGCTGTTTTTT
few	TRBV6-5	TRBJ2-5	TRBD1	CASSHRDRGLGTQYF	TGTGCCAGCAGCCACCGGGACAGGGGCTTGGGGACCCAGTACTTC
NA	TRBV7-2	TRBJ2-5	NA	CASSQGPSPGQETQYF	TGTGCCAGCAGCCAGGGGCCGTCACCAGGGCAAGAGACCCAGTACTTC
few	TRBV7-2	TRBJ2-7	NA	CASSRAGQSYEQYF	TGTGCCAGCAGTCGAGCCGGGCAGTCCTACGAGCAGTACTTC
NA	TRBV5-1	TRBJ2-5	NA	CASSFDGFRETQYF	TGCGCCAGCAGCTTTGACGGGTTCAGGGAGACCCAGTACTTC
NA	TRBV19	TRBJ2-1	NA	CASSIWGEQFF	TGTGCCAGTAGTATATGGGGGGAGCAGTTCTTC
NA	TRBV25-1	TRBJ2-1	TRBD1	CASGHRDRGHNEQFF	TGTGCCAGCGGACACCGGGACAGGGGCCACAATGAGCAGTTCTTC
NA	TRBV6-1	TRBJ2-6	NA	CASSVMWGTGANVLTF	TGTGCCAGCAGTGTGATGTGGGGTACTGGGGCCAACGTCCTGACTTTC
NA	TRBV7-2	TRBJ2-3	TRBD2	CASSLGSSGSSTDTQYF	TGTGCCAGCAGCTTAGGTTCTAGCGGGTCTAGCACAGATACGCAGTATTTT
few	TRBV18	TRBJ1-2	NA	CASSPPVGLNGYTF	TGTGCCAGCTCACCACCGGTGGGTTTAAATGGCTACACCTTC
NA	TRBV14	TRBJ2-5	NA	CASSQLETQYF	TGTGCCAGCAGCCAACTAGAGACCCAGTACTTC
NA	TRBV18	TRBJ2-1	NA	CASSPPSGPTYNEQFF	TGTGCCAGCTCACCACCTAGCGGACCCACCTACAATGAGCAGTTCTTC
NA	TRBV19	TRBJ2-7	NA	CASSKTGSSGEQYF	TGTGCCAGTAGTAAAACAGGATCTTCTGGCGAGCAGTACTTC
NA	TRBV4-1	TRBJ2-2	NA	CASSQVGKTGELFF	TGCGCCAGCAGCCAAGTCGGGAAAACCGGGGAGCTGTTTTTT
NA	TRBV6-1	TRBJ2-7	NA	CASSERGTISYEQYF	TGTGCCAGCAGTGAGCGGGGCACGATCTCCTACGAGCAGTACTTC
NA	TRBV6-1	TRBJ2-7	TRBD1	CASSDRGFYEQYF	TGTGCCAGCAGTGACAGGGGGTTTTACGAGCAGTACTTC
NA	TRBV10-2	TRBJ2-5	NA	CASRAGYQETQYF	TGCGCCAGCAGAGCAGGGTACCAAGAGACCCAGTACTTC
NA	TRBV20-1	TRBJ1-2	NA	CTTDGYTF	TGCACCACGGATGGCTACACCTTC
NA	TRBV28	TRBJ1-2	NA	CASRLSGLAGSGYTF	TGTGCCAGCAGACTTTCGGGGTTAGCGGGTTCCGGCTACACCTTC
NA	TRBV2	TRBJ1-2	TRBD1	CASSPQGGGRYGYTF	TGTGCCAGCAGTCCACAGGGGGGCGGCCGATATGGCTACACCTTC
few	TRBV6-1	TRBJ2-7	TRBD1	CASKRDRDSYEQYF	TGTGCCAGCAAAAGGGACAGAGACTCCTACGAGCAGTACTTC
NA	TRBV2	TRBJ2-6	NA	CASSVGSGANVLTF	TGTGCCAGCAGTGTAGGCTCTGGGGCCAACGTCCTGACTTTC
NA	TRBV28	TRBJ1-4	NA	CASRNSGKSDEKLFF	TGTGCCAGCAGGAACTCAGGGAAATCTGATGAAAAACTGTTTTTT
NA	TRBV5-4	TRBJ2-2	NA	CASSLPQGRSTGELFF	TGTGCCAGCAGCTTGCCACAGGGCCGAAGCACCGGGGAGCTGTTTTTT
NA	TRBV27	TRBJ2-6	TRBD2	CASSLWSLRRAGGSGANVLTF	TGTGCCAGCAGTTTATGGTCTTTGCGGCGAGCGGGGGGGTCTGGGGCCAACGTCCTGACTTTC
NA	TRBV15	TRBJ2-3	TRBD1	CATSRDDKGADTQYF	TGTGCCACCAGCAGAGATGACAAGGGGGCGGATACGCAGTATTTT
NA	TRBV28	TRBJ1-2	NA	CASSLIRGGYTF	TGTGCCAGCAGTCTAATACGGGGTGGCTACACCTTC
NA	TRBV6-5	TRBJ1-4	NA	CASSESGVNEKLFF	TGTGCCAGCAGTGAATCAGGAGTTAATGAAAAACTGTTTTTT
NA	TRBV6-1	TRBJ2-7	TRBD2	CATLDLASGSYEQYF	TGTGCCACCTTAGATCTGGCTAGCGGGAGTTACGAGCAGTACTTC
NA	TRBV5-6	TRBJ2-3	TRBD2	CASSLSTSEFSTDTQYF	TGTGCCAGCAGCTTGTCGACTAGCGAGTTTAGCACAGATACGCAGTATTTT
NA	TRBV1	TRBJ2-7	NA	CTSSQEKGQSSYEQYF	TGCACCAGCAGCCAAGAGAAGGGACAGAGCTCCTACGAGCAGTACTTC
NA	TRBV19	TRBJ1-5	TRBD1	CASIGRGDFQPQHF	TGTGCCAGTATTGGCAGGGGGGATTTTCAGCCCCAGCATTTT